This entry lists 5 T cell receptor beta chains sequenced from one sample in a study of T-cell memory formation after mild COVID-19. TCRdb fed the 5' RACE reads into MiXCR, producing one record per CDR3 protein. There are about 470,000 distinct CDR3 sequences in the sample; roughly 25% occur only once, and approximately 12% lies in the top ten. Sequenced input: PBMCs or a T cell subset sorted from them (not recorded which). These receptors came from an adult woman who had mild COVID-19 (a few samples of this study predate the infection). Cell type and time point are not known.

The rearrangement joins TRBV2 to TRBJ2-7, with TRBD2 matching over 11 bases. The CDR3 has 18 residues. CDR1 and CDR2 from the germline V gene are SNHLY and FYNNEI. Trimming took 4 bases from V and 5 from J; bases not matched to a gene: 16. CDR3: CASSVPDSGRAGGDEQYF. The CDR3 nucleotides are TGTGCCAGCAGTGTTCCGGATAGCGGGAGGGCCGGAGGAGACGAGCAGTACTTC.

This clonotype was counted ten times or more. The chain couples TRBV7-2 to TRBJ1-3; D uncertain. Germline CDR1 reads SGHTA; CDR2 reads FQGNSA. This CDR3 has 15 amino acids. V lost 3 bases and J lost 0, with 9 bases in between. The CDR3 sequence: CASSFDGSSGNTIYF. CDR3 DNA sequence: TGTGCCAGCAGCTTTGACGGATCCTCTGGAAACACCATATATTTT.

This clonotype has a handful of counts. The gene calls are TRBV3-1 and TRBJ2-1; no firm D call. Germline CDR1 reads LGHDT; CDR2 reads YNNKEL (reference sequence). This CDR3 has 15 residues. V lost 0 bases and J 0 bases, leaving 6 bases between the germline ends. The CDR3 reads CASSQDMSSYNEQFF. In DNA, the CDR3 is TGTGCCAGCAGCCAAGATATGAGCTCCTACAATGAGCAGTTCTTC.

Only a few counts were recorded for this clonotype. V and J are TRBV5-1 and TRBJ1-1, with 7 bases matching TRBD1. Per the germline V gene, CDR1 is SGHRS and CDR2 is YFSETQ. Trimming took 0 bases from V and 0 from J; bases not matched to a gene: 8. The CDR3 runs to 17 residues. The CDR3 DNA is TGCGCCAGCAGCTTGGGGCCGGGACAGAGCATGAACACTGAAGCTTTCTTT. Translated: CASSLGPGQSMNTEAFF.

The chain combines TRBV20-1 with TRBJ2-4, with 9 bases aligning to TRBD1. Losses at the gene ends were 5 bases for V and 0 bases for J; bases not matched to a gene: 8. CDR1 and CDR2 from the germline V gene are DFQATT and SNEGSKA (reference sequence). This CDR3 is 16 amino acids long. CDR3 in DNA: TGCAGTGCTCTACGGACAGGGGATCTAGCCAAAAACATTCAGTACTTC. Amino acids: CSALRTGDLAKNIQYF.